This T cell receptor (beta chain) was observed in a study of STAT3 mutations in large granular lymphocyte leukemia. Study at large: Canonical activating STAT3 mutations were detected in roughly half of the longitudinally sequenced T-LGLL patients. The study, taken as a whole, reports: Every T-LGLL patient had at least one immunodominant TCRbeta clonotype. No sample exists from the first appearance of each clone.

In its sample, this clone was seen a few times. As yet, its antigen is unknown. The germline V gene encodes CDR1 LGHNA and CDR2 YSLEER. Trimming removed 4 bases at V and 1 base at J, with 7 bases between. CDR3 length: 13 residues. Generated by immunoSEQ multiplex PCR, the TCRdb table keeps only in-frame clones and is missing some. In the table there are 6,500 to 8,000 clones, around 52% of which are singletons. Sequenced: peripheral blood mononuclear cells. The clonotype comes from a boy aged 5-17 years with T-cell large granular lymphocyte leukemia. Some clones in this sample may be carry-over from other donors' samples. V is TRBV4-3 and J is TRBJ1-1, with TRBD1 as a possible D gene (5 bases). In DNA form, the CDR3 reads TGCGCCAGCAGCCTGGGGCCGAACACTGAAGCTTTCTTT. Its protein product is CASSLGPNTEAFF.